A selection of T cell receptor beta chains follows, all from one sample in a study of blood T cell repertoires in COVID-19. Method: immunoSEQ multiplex PCR; TCRdb's copy keeps in-frame clones and lacks some. Counted here are under 350,000 clones, approximately 90% occurring once; the ten biggest clones make up approximately 7.5%. Sequenced: peripheral blood. Every receptor here comes from a woman aged 25 to 39 with COVID-19, enrolled during active disease. The conserved cysteine and the conserved F or W are not part of the CDR3 here. The order of the fields is V gene, CDR3 protein.

>TRBV19
ASSTPAGYEQY
>TRBV20-1
SASRAAGTGNPENIQY
>TRBV4-1
ASSQGTSPADTQY
>TRBV7-9
ASSLGLASLKTQY
>TRBV7-3
ASSQSGRETGELF
>TRBV9
ASSPGLAGGLLYNEQF
>TRBV11-2
ASSLGTSGNYEQY
>TRBV24-1
ATSDFAGGYNEQF
>TRBV2
ASSARAREGRETQY
>TRBV6-5
ASSLTSGSGANVLT
>TRBV28
ASSLVTDNEKLF
>TRBV5-4
ASSWGQGNTEAF
>TRBV6-5
ASSYSGTENGYT
>TRBV7-2
ASSVPGTGTPYEQY
>TRBV9
ASSALQGPGYEQY
>TRBV6-5
ASSYRGREGEQY
>TRBV1
TSSQKQNEQF
>TRBV4-1
ASSQDWRQGSYGYT
>TRBV6-5
ASSRKREGETQY
>TRBV6-5
ASSYDASGSYEQY
>TRBV11-2
ASSLDFLSNQPQH
>TRBV4-2
ASSQSGGNQPQH
>TRBV19
ASSSQRGSYEQY
>TRBV30
AWSPGRTDTQY
>TRBV2
ASSAVSVTGELF
>TRBV4-2
ASSIGELSGNTIY
>TRBV20-1
SASYQGGIGDTQY
>TRBV28
ASSTPREQY
>TRBV5-4
ASSSGTGRNTGELF
>TRBV2
ASSRDTAYEQY
>TRBV10-3
AISDGQGLGELF
>TRBV5-5
ASRREGLSYNEQF
>TRBV6-5
ASRPGGGETQY
>TRBV5-1
ASSSFTGGYEKLF
>TRBV10-3
AITRGREANVLT
>TRBV7-9
ASSLPKGIKETQY
>TRBV19
ASSIRPGQGYEQY
>TRBV30
AWSPRDTEAF
>TRBV5-1
ASSGLVGNEQF
>TRBV19
ASSIDRARGNEQF